These 13 T cell receptor beta chains came from one sample sequenced in a study of T cell repertoires in cytomegalovirus infection. These receptors' antigens are unknown. TCRdb re-analysed the reads in MiXCR, keeping a single row per CDR3 protein. The profile shows about 480,000 distinct CDR3 sequences, 30% to 40% of them singletons. The sample was cultured PBMCs, taken from culture after CMV antigen stimulation. These receptors were obtained from a human donor in good health (CMV status not recorded). Some clones in this sample may be carry-over from other donors' samples.

CDR3 in amino acids: CAISDPGQGNQPQHF. For the CDR3, the DNA is TGTGCCATCAGTGATCCGGGACAGGGGAATCAGCCCCAGCATTTT. The V call is TRBV10-3, the J call TRBJ1-5, with TRBD1 identical over 10 bases. Germline-derived CDR1 and CDR2 are ENHRY and SYGVKD. After removal of 3 bases from V and 4 bases from J, the junction contained 3 bases not matched to a gene. This CDR3 contains 15 residues.

This clonotype was seen only a few times. This rearrangement joins TRBV7-2 to TRBJ1-1; the D gene is possibly TRBD1 (6 bases). CDR3 length: 15 amino acids. Germline lookup yields CDR1 SGHTA and CDR2 FQGNSA. V was clipped by 8 bases and J by 3 bases, with 19 bases between them. As DNA, the CDR3 is TGTGCCAGCCACAGCGGGGGGCTGGTTGACACTGAAGCTTTCTTT. Its translation is CASHSGGLVDTEAFF.

This clonotype has more than one count but fewer than ten. V is TRBV7-2 and J is TRBJ2-1, with 13 nucleotides matching TRBD2. The germline gives CDR1 SGHTA, CDR2 FQGNSA. The junction had 2 bases not matched to a gene; V was cut back by 1 base and J by 8 bases. CDR3 size: 15 residues. This chain's CDR3 is CASSLGLAGGYEQFF. The CDR3 nucleotides read TGTGCCAGCAGCTTAGGACTAGCGGGAGGATATGAGCAGTTCTTC.

V and J are TRBV29-1 and TRBJ1-4; TRBD1 is a possible D gene (5 bases). Germline values: CDR1 SQVTM, CDR2 ANQGSEA. The CDR3 extends over 12 amino acids. V dropped 2 bases and J dropped 8 bases, with 9 bases sitting between them. CDR3 nucleotide sequence: TGCAGCGTTGAATCCGGACAAGAAAAACTGTTTTTT. Translation: CSVESGQEKLFF.

This clonotype turned up a few times. A junction end diverges from the germline sequence, so it may reflect a read error. J is TRBJ2-5 and V is TRBV7-3; D call uncertain. Germline CDR1 is SGHTA and CDR2 is FQGTGA. CDR3 length equals 12 residues. CDR3 nucleotide sequence: TGTGCCAGCACCCCGGGCGGTGAGATCCAGTACTTC. Amino acid sequence: CASTPGGEIQYF.

V gene TRBV7-6 combines with J gene TRBJ2-1; D gene ambiguous. CDR1 and CDR2 from the germline V gene are SGHVS and FNYEAQ. The CDR3 sequence is 16 residues long. V was pared by 3 bases and J by 8 bases, with 20 bases between. Here the CDR3 reads CASSLQATSKWDEQFF. The CDR3, as DNA: TGTGCCAGCAGCTTGCAGGCAACCTCCAAGTGGGATGAGCAGTTCTTC.

This chain links TRBV24-1 with TRBJ1-5; 10 positions match TRBD1. The CDR3 runs to 17 residues. V lost 7 bases, J lost 0 bases, and 8 bases stayed unmatched. The germline gives CDR1 KGHDR, CDR2 SFDVKD. The CDR3 loop reads CATSAGTGDNSNQPQHF. Here the CDR3 DNA reads TGTGCCACCAGCGCCGGGACAGGGGACAATAGCAATCAGCCCCAGCATTTT.

The J gene is TRBJ1-4, the V gene TRBV10-3, with a possible D match to TRBD1 (6 bases). In germline, CDR1 is ENHRY, CDR2 SYGVKD. CDR3 length: 15 residues. Deletions cut 0 bases from V and 6 bases from J, with 11 bases between. CDR3 coding DNA: TGTGCCATCAGTGAGTCGACAGGAGCGCATGAAAAACTGTTTTTT. It translates to CAISESTGAHEKLFF.

This clonotype was seen a handful of times. The chain has TRBV7-2 and TRBJ2-5; D may match TRBD1 or TRBD2 (5 bases each). Looked up from germline, CDR1 is SGHTA and CDR2 is FQGNSA. The germline V and J ends were trimmed by 1 base and 5 bases, with 17 bases remaining between them. This CDR3 is built from 16 residues. The CDR3 sequence is CASSLDGAGAQETQYF. CDR3 bases: TGTGCCAGCAGCTTAGATGGGGCCGGGGCTCAGGAGACCCAGTACTTC.

The chain carries TRBV7-6 and TRBJ2-7, with 10 bases identical to TRBD2. CDR1 SGHVS and CDR2 FNYEAQ come from the germline V gene. CDR3 size: 18 residues. Germline trimming cut 2 bases from V and 0 bases from J; bases unmatched to any gene: 10. This CDR3 is CASSLSLGTSATSYEQYV. The DNA of the CDR3 is TGTGCCAGCAGCTTAAGCCTGGGGACTAGCGCGACCTCCTACGAGCAGTACGTC.

The chain recombines TRBV20-1 with TRBJ2-1; a weak D match, TRBD2 (5 bases). The germline gives CDR1 DFQATT, CDR2 SNEGSKA (reference sequence). This CDR3 spans 15 amino acids. With 1 base removed from V and 3 bases from J, the gap between germline ends came to 13 bases. The CDR3 DNA reads as TGCAGTGCTAGAGTTCCCCAGCGGTACTACAATGAGCAGTTCTTC. Translation gives CSARVPQRYYNEQFF.

The chain employs TRBV7-9 and TRBJ2-7; TRBD1 agrees at 7 bases. Trimming took 5 bases from V and 5 from J; bases not matched to a gene: 6. This CDR3 has 13 amino acids. Germline CDR1 reads SEHNR; CDR2 reads FQNEAQ (reference sequence). The CDR3 protein is CASSPTGMDEQYV. Here the CDR3 DNA reads TGTGCCAGCAGCCCGACAGGGATGGACGAGCAGTACGTC.

The genes are TRBV19 and TRBJ1-6; the D is unclear. The CDR3 is made up of 16 amino acids. From germline, CDR1 is LNHDA and CDR2 SQIVND (reference sequence). V lost 5 bases and J 0 bases, leaving 11 bases between the germline ends. The CDR3 loop is CASSFGSTSYNSPLHF. CDR3 in DNA: TGTGCCAGTAGTTTCGGCTCAACCTCCTATAATTCACCCCTCCACTTT.